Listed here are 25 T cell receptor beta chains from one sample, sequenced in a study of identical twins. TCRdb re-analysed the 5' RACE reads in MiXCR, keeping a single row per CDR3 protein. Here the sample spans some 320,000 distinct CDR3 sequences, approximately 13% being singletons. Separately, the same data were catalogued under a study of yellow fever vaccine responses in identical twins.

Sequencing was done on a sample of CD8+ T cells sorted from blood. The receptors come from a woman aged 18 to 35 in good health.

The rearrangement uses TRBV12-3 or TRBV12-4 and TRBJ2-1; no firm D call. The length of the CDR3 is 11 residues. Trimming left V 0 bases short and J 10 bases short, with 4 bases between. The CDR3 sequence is CASSLAREQFF. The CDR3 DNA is TGTGCCAGCAGTTTAGCGCGAGAGCAGTTCTTC.

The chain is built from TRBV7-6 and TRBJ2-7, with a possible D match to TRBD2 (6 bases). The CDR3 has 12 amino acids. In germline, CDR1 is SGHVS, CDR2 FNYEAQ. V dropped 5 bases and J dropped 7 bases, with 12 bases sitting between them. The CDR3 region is CASSRAGGEQYF. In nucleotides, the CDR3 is TGTGCCAGCAGCCGGGCTGGGGGGGAGCAGTACTTC.

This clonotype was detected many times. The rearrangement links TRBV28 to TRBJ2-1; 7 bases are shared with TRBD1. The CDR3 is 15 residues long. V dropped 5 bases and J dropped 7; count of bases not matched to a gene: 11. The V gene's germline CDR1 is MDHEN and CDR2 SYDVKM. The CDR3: CASSPTGEAENEQFF. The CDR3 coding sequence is TGTGCCAGCAGTCCCACAGGGGAAGCAGAAAATGAGCAGTTCTTC.

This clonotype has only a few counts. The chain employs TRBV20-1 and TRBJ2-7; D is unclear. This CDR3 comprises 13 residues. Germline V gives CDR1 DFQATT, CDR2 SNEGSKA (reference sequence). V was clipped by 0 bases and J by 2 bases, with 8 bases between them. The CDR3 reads CSARDPDTYEQYF. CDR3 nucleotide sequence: TGCAGTGCTAGAGATCCTGACACCTACGAGCAGTACTTC.

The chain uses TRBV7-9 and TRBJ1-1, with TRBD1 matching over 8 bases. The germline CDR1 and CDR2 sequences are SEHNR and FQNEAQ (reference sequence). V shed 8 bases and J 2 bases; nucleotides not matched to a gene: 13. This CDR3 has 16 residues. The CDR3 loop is CASSPQDRAINTEAFF. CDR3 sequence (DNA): TGTGCCAGCTCCCCGCAGGACAGGGCCATCAACACTGAAGCTTTCTTT.

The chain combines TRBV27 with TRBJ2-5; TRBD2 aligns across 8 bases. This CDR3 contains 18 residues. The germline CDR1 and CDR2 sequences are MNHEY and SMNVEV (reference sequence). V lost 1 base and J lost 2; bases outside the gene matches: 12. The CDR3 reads CASSLLGGAGGLQETQYF. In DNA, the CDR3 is TGTGCCAGCAGTTTATTGGGTGGCGCGGGGGGACTTCAAGAGACCCAGTACTTC.

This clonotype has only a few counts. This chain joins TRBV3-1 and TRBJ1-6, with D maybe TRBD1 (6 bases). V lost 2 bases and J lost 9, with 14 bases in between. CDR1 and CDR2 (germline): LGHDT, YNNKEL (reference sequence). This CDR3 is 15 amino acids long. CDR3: CASSQYTGKTSPLHF. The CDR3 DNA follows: TGTGCCAGCAGCCAATATACAGGGAAGACTTCACCCCTCCACTTT.

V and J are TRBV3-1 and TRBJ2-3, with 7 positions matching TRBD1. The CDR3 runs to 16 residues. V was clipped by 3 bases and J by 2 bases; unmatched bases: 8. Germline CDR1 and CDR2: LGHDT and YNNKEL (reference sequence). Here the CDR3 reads CASSQVQGFLTDTQYF. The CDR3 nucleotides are TGTGCCAGCAGCCAGGTACAGGGGTTTCTCACAGATACGCAGTATTTT.

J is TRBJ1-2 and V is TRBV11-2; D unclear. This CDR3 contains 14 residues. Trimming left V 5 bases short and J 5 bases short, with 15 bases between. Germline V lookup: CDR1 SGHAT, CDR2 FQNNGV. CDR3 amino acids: CASSTGGQLYGYTF. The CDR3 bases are TGTGCCAGCAGCACCGGAGGGCAGTTATATGGCTACACCTTC.

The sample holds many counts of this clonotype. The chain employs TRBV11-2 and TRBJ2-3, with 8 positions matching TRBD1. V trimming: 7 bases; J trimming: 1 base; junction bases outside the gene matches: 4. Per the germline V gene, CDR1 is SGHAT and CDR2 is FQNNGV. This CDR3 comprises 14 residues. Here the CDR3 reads CASTEDRGTDTQYF. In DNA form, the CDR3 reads TGTGCCAGCACCGAGGACAGGGGCACAGATACGCAGTATTTT.

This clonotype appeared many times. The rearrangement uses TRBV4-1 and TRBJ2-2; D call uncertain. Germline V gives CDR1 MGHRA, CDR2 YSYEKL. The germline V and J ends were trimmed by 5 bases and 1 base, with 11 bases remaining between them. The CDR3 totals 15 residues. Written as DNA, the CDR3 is TGCGCCAGCAGCACCTTTTTAGGGAACACCGGGGAGCTGTTTTTT. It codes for CASSTFLGNTGELFF.

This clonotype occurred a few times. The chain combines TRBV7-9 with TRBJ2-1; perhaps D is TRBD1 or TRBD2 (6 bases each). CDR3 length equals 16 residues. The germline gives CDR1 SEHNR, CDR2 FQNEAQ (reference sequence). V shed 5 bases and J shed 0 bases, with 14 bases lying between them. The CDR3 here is CASSPPQGGSYNEQFF. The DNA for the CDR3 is TGTGCCAGCAGCCCACCACAGGGAGGCTCCTACAATGAGCAGTTCTTC.

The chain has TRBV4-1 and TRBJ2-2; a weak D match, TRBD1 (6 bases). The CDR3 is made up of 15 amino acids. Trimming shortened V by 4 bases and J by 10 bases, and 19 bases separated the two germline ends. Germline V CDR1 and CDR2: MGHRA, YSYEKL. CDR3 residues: CASSRLPDRVEELFF. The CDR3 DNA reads TGCGCCAGCAGCCGACTGCCGGACAGAGTAGAGGAGCTGTTTTTT.

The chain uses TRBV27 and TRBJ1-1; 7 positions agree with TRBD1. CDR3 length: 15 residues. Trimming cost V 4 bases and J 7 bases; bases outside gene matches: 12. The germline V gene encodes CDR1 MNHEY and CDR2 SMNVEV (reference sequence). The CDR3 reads CASSCRDSWDCEAFF. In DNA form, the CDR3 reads TGTGCCAGCAGTTGCCGGGACAGCTGGGACTGTGAAGCTTTCTTT.

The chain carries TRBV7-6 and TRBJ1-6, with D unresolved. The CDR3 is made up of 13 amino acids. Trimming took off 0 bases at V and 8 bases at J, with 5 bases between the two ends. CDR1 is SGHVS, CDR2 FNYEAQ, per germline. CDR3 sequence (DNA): TGTGCCAGCAGCTTAGCGGGAGATTCACCCCTCCACTTT. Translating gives CASSLAGDSPLHF.

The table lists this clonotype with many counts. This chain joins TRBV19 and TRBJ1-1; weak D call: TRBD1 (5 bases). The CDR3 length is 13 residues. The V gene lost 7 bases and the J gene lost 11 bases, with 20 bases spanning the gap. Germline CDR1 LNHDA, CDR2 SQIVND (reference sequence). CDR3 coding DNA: TGTGCCAGTACCCAGTCTGGTCAGGGTGGCGCTTTCTTT. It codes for CASTQSGQGGAFF.

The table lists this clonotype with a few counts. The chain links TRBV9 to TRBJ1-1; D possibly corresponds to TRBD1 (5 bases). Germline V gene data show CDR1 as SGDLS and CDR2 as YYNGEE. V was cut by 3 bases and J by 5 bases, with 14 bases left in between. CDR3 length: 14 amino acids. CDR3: CASSAPGPGTEAFF. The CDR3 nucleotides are TGTGCCAGCAGCGCCCCGGGGCCGGGAACTGAAGCTTTCTTT.

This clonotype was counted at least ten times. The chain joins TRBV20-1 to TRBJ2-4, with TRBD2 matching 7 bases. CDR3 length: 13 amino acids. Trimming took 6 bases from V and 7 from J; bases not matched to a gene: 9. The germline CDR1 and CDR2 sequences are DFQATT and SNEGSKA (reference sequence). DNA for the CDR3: TGCAGTGCCCCAAAGCGGGGTTCGAACATTCAGTACTTC. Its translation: CSAPKRGSNIQYF.

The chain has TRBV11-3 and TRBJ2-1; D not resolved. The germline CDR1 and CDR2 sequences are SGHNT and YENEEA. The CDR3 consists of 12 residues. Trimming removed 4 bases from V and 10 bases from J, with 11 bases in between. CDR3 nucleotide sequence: TGTGCCAGCAGCTCCAACACGAGAGAGCAGTTCTTC. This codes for CASSSNTREQFF.

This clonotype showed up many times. This CDR3 reads CASSQDGSGQPNEQFF. The DNA for the CDR3 is TGTGCCAGCAGCCAAGATGGTAGCGGGCAGCCAAATGAGCAGTTCTTC. The chain uses TRBV4-2 and TRBJ2-1, with 7 positions matching TRBD2. Germline values: CDR1 LGHNA, CDR2 YNFKEQ. This CDR3 spans 16 amino acids. J lost 7 bases, V lost 0 bases, and 9 bases had no gene match.

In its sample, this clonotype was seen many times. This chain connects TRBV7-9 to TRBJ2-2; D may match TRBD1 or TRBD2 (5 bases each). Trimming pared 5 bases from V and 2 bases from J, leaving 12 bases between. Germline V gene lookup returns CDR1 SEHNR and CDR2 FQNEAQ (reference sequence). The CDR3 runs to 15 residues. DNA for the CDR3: TGTGCCAGCAGCCACCGGGACGGCAACACCGGGGAGCTGTTTTTT. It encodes CASSHRDGNTGELFF.

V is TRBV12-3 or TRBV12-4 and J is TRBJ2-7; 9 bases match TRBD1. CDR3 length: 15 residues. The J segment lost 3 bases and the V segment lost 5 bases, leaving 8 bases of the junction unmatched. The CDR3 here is CASSPTGGSFYEQYF. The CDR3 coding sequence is TGTGCCAGCAGTCCCACAGGGGGCTCTTTCTACGAGCAGTACTTC.

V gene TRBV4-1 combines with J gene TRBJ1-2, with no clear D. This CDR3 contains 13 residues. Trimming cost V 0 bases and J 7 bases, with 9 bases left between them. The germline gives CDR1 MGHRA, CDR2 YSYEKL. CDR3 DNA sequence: TGCGCCAGCAGCCAAGATTGGAGTGGTGGCTACACCTTC. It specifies CASSQDWSGGYTF.

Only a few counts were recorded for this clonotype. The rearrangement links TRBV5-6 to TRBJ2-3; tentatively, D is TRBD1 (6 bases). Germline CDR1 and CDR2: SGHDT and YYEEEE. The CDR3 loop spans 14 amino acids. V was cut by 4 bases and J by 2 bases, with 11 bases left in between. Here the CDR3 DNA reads TGTGCCAGCAGCCTGGACAGCTTCACAGATACGCAGTATTTT. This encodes CASSLDSFTDTQYF. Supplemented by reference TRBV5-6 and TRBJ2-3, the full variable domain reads DAGVTQSPTHLIKTRGQQVTLRCSPKSGHDTVSWYQQALGQGPQFIFQYYEEEERQRGNFPDRFSGHQFPNYSSELNVNALLLGDSALYLCASSLDSFTDTQYFGPGTRLTVL.

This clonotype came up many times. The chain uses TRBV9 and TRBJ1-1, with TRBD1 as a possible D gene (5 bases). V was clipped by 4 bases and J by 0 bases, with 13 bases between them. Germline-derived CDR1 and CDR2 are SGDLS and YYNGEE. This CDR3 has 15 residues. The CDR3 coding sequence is TGTGCCAGCAGCTCAAAGACAGACATGAACACTGAAGCTTTCTTT. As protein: CASSSKTDMNTEAFF.